Shown below are 21 T cell receptor beta chains from a single sample sequenced in a study of response to subunit inactivated influenza vaccine. TCRdb used MiXCR to reprocess the RT-PCR reads, holding one entry per CDR3 protein. The sample has about 610,000 distinct CDR3 sequences; about 14% are singletons. This material consisted of PBMCs from blood, taken about 11 days after vaccination. The receptors originated from a man aged 50 to 59 who received an inactivated influenza vaccine.

Only a few counts were recorded for this clonotype. The chain employs TRBV7-2 and TRBJ1-5; no definite D call. Germline V gene sequence: CDR1 SGHTA, CDR2 FQGNSA. The CDR3 sequence is 13 residues long. V lost 1 base to trimming and J lost 7 bases, with 8 bases between them. The CDR3 nucleotides read TGTGCCAGCAGCTTAGGGTTCCTCCAGCCCCAGCATTTT. Translating gives CASSLGFLQPQHF.

This clonotype was detected ten times or more. The rearrangement uses TRBV12-3 or TRBV12-4 and TRBJ1-2; D is ambiguous. The length of the CDR3 is 10 residues. The V and J ends lost 4 bases and 8 bases respectively, with 5 bases between them. As DNA, the CDR3 is TGTGCCAGCAGTTCTAAAGGCTACACCTTC. Its protein is CASSSKGYTF.

This clonotype appeared many times. The chain links TRBV4-2 to TRBJ2-7, with TRBD2 matching 9 bases. With 3 bases clipped from V and 3 bases from J, the junction kept 18 bases outside the gene matches. Germline V gene lookup returns CDR1 LGHNA and CDR2 YNFKEQ. The CDR3 totals 19 residues. CDR3 amino acids: CASSQPTPLTSGSNYEQYF. Here the CDR3 DNA reads TGTGCCAGCAGCCAGCCCACACCCCTAACTAGCGGGTCAAACTACGAGCAGTACTTC.

This clonotype was seen a few times. This sequence joins TRBV12-5 and TRBJ2-1; TRBD2 matches 8 bases. The germline V gene has CDR1 LGHNT and CDR2 FRNRAP. This CDR3 contains 15 residues. V lost 5 bases, J lost 2 bases, and 5 bases stayed unmatched. The CDR3 sequence: CASGVSGAPYNEQFF. The CDR3 DNA sequence: TGTGCTAGTGGTGTTAGCGGGGCGCCCTACAATGAGCAGTTCTTC.

This clonotype showed up many times. This chain uses TRBV4-1 with TRBJ2-1; D not resolved. Germline assignment: CDR1 MGHRA and CDR2 YSYEKL. Deletions cut 0 bases from V and 10 bases from J, with 4 bases between. The CDR3 sequence is 11 residues long. CDR3 DNA sequence: TGCGCCAGCAGCCAAGAAGTGGAGCAGTTCTTC. It yields the protein CASSQEVEQFF.

This clonotype was picked up a small number of times. The chain employs TRBV6-5 and TRBJ2-7; D is perhaps TRBD2 (6 bases). V gave up 0 bases and J gave up 6 bases, with 12 bases separating them. CDR3 length: 14 residues. The germline V gene encodes CDR1 MNHEY and CDR2 SVGAGI. The CDR3 sequence: CASSYSWEVSEQYF. The CDR3 DNA reads as TGTGCCAGCAGTTACTCATGGGAGGTGAGCGAGCAGTACTTC.

This chain uses TRBV3-1 with TRBJ2-4; 7 bases are a match to TRBD1. The CDR3 has 15 residues. Germline CDR1 is LGHDT and CDR2 is YNNKEL (reference sequence). The junction had 11 bases not matched to a gene; V was cut back by 7 bases and J by 5 bases. The CDR3 region has the DNA TGTGCCAGCACGCTGGGACAGTTTAGGGAAAACATTCAGTACTTC. Protein: CASTLGQFRENIQYF.

The rearrangement joins TRBV7-8 to TRBJ1-4; 7 nucleotides agree with TRBD1. The CDR3 loop spans 16 amino acids. The ends lost 4 bases at V and 7 bases at J; junction bases unmatched: 12. The germline gives CDR1 SGHVS, CDR2 FQNEAQ. The CDR3 DNA follows: TGTGCCAGCAGCTCAAACCGAGGGGGCAGAAGTGAAAAACTGTTTTTT. Protein: CASSSNRGGRSEKLFF.

Only a few counts were recorded for this clonotype. The chain employs TRBV10-3 and TRBJ1-3, with D possibly matching TRBD1 (6 bases). CDR3 length equals 16 residues. V was shortened by 2 bases and J by 0 bases, with 11 bases between the two germline ends. Germline assignment: CDR1 ENHRY and CDR2 SYGVKD. The CDR3 is CAISEGQSSSGNTIYF. CDR3 DNA: TGTGCCATCAGTGAGGGACAGAGCAGCTCTGGAAACACCATATATTTT.

This clonotype was seen a handful of times. The chain joins TRBV3-1 to TRBJ1-4, with D hard to call. This CDR3 has 14 residues. The V and J ends lost 1 base and 2 bases respectively, with 5 bases between them. Germline V lookup: CDR1 LGHDT, CDR2 YNNKEL (reference sequence). The CDR3 region has the DNA TGTGCCAGCAGCCAAGCCTTTACTAATGAAAAACTGTTTTTT. Amino acids: CASSQAFTNEKLFF.

In its sample, this clonotype was seen many times. The chain couples TRBV10-2 to TRBJ2-3, with D unresolved. CDR3 length equals 13 residues. V gave up 2 bases and J gave up 6 bases, with 9 bases separating them. Germline assignment: CDR1 WSHSY and CDR2 SAAADI. This CDR3 is CASSEVSADTQYF. CDR3 nucleotides: TGCGCCAGCAGTGAGGTCTCCGCGGATACGCAGTATTTT.

The table lists this clonotype with a few counts. The CDR3 DNA reads as TGCAGCGTAAAAGGGGGACTAGCGGGTCAAGAGACCCAGTACTTC. This codes for CSVKGGLAGQETQYF. This sequence joins TRBV29-1 and TRBJ2-5; 12 positions match TRBD2. The CDR3 sequence is 15 residues long. Trimming took 6 bases from V and 2 from J; bases not matched to a gene: 7. Germline V gives CDR1 SQVTM, CDR2 ANQGSEA.

There are a few counts of this clonotype. Here the CDR3 DNA reads TGTGCCAGCAGCCAAGATTGGGGCATTCAGTACTTC. Its translation: CASSQDWGIQYF. The chain couples TRBV14 to TRBJ2-4; D unclear. The germline CDR1 and CDR2 sequences are SGHDN and FVKESK. This CDR3 contains 12 residues. Trimming took off 0 bases at V and 9 bases at J, with 6 bases between the two ends.

The chain links TRBV15 to TRBJ2-7; 8 nucleotides line up with TRBD1. CDR1 is LNHNV and CDR2 is YYDKDF in the germline V gene (reference sequence). The CDR3 extends over 16 amino acids. The V and J ends lost 2 bases and 5 bases, in that order; junction bases with no gene match: 11. The CDR3 coding sequence is TGTGCCACCAGCAGATATCCAGGACAGGGTAACAACGAGCAGTACTTC. Amino acids: CATSRYPGQGNNEQYF.

The chain combines TRBV7-9 with TRBJ2-5; 8 bases line up with TRBD1. With 5 bases clipped from V and 4 bases from J, the junction kept 9 bases outside the gene matches. In germline, CDR1 is SEHNR, CDR2 FQNEAQ (reference sequence). The CDR3 contains 15 residues. The CDR3 here is CASSLRQGWGETQYF. DNA for the CDR3: TGTGCCAGCAGCCTAAGACAGGGGTGGGGAGAGACCCAGTACTTC. Using reference TRBV7-9 and TRBJ2-5 for the parts outside the CDR3, the full variable domain is DTGVSQNPRHKITKRGQNVTFRCDPISEHNRLYWYRQTLGQGPEFLTYFQNEAQLEKSRLLSDRFSAERPKGSFSTLEIQRTEQGDSAMYLCASSLRQGWGETQYFGPGTRLLVL.

This clonotype was observed a single time. The chain couples TRBV28 to TRBJ2-1, with 8 nucleotides matching TRBD2. From germline, CDR1 is MDHEN and CDR2 SYDVKM. This CDR3 comprises 16 residues. The V gene end was trimmed by 2 bases and the J gene end by 5 bases; junction bases not matched to a gene: 8. The CDR3 coding sequence is TGTGCCAGCAGTTTAGGTTCGCTAGCGGGCCACAATGAGCAGTTCTTC. It is translated as CASSLGSLAGHNEQFF.

This clonotype was found a few times. The chain has TRBV5-1 and TRBJ2-3, with 10 bases matching TRBD2. The CDR3 extends over 17 amino acids. Germline CDR1 reads SGHRS; CDR2 reads YFSETQ. V trimming: 3 bases; J trimming: 0 bases; junction bases outside the gene matches: 7. The CDR3 nucleotides are TGCGCCAGCAGCTCGATATCACTAGCGGGGAGCACAGATACGCAGTATTTT. It yields the protein CASSSISLAGSTDTQYF. The full variable domain, completed using reference TRBV5-1 and TRBJ2-3, is KAGVTQTPRYLIKTRGQQVTLSCSPISGHRSVSWYQQTPGQGLQFLFEYFSETQRNKGNFPGRFSGRQFSNSRSEMNVSTLELGDSALYLCASSSISLAGSTDTQYFGPGTRLTVL.

The V call is TRBV29-1, the J call TRBJ2-7; D is undetermined. With 4 bases removed from V and 4 bases from J, the gap between germline ends came to 17 bases. Germline assignment: CDR1 SQVTM and CDR2 ANQGSEA. The CDR3 is 14 residues long. CDR3 region: CSVGPPLDGYEQYF. The CDR3 DNA follows: TGCAGCGTTGGGCCCCCCCTAGACGGATACGAGCAGTACTTC.

This clonotype was seen more than once but under ten times. The chain is built from TRBV12-3 or TRBV12-4 and TRBJ1-2; TRBD1 might be the D (6 bases). This CDR3 is 14 amino acids long. V gave up 5 bases and J gave up 8 bases, with 18 bases separating them. CDR3 DNA sequence: TGTGCCAGCAGTACCCACTTGACAGGCCCGGGCTACACCTTC. It yields the protein CASSTHLTGPGYTF.

In this sample, this clonotype turned up a few times. The gene calls are TRBV19 and TRBJ2-2; D is unclear. Germline values: CDR1 LNHDA, CDR2 SQIVND (reference sequence). The CDR3 length is 13 residues. V lost 2 bases, J lost 3 bases, and 4 bases lay in between. The CDR3 here is CASSIQHTGELFF. The CDR3 coding sequence is TGTGCCAGTAGTATACAGCACACCGGGGAGCTGTTTTTT.

The chain combines TRBV12-3 or TRBV12-4 with TRBJ2-2, with D maybe TRBD1 (5 bases). The V gene lost 7 bases and the J gene lost 5 bases, with 14 bases spanning the gap. The CDR3 is 14 amino acids. The CDR3 reads CASNKQGWTGELFF. CDR3 in DNA: TGTGCCAGCAATAAGCAGGGCTGGACCGGGGAGCTGTTTTTT.